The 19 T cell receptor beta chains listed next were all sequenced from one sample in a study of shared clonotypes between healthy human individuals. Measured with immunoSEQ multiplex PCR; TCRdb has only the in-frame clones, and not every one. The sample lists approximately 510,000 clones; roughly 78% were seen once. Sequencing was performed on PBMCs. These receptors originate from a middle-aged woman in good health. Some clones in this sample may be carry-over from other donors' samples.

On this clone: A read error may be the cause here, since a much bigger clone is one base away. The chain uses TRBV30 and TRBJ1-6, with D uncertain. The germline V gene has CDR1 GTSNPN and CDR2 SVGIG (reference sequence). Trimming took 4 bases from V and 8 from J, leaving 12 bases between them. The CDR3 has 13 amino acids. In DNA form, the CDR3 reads TGTGCCTGGAATTTGGCAGCACATTCACCCCTCCACTTT. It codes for CAWNLAAHSPLHF.

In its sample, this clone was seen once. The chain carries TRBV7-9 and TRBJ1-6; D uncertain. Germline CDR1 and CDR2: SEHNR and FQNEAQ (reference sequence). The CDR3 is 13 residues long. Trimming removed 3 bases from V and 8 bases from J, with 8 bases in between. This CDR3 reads CASSLFSDSPLHF. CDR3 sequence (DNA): TGTGCCAGCAGCTTGTTTAGTGATTCACCCCTCCACTTT.

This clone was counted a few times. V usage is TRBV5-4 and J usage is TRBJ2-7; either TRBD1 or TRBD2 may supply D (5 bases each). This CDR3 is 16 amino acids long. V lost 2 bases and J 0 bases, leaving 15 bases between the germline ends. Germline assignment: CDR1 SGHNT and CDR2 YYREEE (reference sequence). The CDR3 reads CASSFATGAHSYEQYF. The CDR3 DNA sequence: TGTGCCAGCAGCTTCGCGACCGGGGCCCACTCCTACGAGCAGTACTTC.

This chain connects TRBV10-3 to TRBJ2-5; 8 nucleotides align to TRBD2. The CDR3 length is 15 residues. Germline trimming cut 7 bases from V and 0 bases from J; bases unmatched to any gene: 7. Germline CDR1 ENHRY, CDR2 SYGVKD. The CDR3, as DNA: TGTGCCATCAACGCGGGACTAGGGGACCAAGAGACCCAGTACTTC. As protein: CAINAGLGDQETQYF.

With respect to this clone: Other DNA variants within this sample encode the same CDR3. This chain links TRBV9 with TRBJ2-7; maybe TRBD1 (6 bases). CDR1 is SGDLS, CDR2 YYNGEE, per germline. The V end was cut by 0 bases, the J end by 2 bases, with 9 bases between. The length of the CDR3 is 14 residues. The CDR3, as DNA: TGTGCCAGCAGCGTAGGAGGGGGAACCTACGAGCAGTACTTC. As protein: CASSVGGGTYEQYF.

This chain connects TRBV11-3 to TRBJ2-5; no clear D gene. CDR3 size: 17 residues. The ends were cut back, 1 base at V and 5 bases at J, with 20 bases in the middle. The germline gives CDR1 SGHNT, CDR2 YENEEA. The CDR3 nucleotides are TGTGCCAGCAGCTTAGGGGCGGACCGCCCATGGGATGAGACCCAGTACTTC. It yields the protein CASSLGADRPWDETQYF.

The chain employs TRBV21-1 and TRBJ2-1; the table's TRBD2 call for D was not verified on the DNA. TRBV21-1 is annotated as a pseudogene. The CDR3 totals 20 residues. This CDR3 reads CASSKEGNSGRADHYNEQFF. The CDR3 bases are TGTGCCAGCAGCAAAGAGGGGAATAGCGGGAGGGCCGATCACTACAATGAGCAGTTCTTC.

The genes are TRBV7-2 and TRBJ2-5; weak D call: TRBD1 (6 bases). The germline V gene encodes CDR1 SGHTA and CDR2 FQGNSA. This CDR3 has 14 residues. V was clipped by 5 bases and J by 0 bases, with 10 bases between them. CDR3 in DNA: TGTGCCAGCAGCGTAGACAGGAACCAAGAGACCCAGTACTTC. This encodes CASSVDRNQETQYF.

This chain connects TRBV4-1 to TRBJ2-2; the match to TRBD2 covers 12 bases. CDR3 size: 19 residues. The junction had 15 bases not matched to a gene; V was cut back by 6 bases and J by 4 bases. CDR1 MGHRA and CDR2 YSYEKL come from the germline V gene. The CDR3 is CASRPLLAGGSLATGELFF. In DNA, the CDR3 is TGCGCCAGCAGACCACTGCTAGCGGGAGGGAGCCTTGCCACCGGGGAGCTGTTTTTT.

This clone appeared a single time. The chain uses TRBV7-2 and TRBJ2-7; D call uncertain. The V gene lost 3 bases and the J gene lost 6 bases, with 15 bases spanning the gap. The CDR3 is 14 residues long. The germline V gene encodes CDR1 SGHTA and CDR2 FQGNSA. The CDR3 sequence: CASSFYLANSEQYF. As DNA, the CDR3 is TGTGCCAGCAGCTTTTACTTAGCTAACTCCGAGCAGTACTTC.

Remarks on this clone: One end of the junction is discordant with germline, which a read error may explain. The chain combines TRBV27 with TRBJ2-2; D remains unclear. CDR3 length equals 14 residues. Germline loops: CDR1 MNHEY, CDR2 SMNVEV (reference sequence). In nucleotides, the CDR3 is TGTGCCAGCAGTGTATCATCTCGCTACGGGGAGCTGTTTTTT. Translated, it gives CASSVSSRYGELFF.

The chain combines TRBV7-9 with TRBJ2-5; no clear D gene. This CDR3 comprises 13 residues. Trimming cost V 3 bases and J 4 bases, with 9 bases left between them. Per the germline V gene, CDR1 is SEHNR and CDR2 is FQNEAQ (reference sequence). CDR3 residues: CASSLILGETQYF. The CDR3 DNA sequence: TGTGCCAGCAGCTTGATTTTAGGAGAGACCCAGTACTTC.

The CDR3 nucleotides are TGTGCCAGTAGTATTCGTAGGGGAGCAAGAAATCAGCCCCAGCATTTT. Protein product: CASSIRRGARNQPQHF. V usage is TRBV19 and J usage is TRBJ1-5, with a weak D call TRBD1 (5 bases). V was cut by 3 bases and J by 4 bases, with 16 bases left in between. CDR3 size: 16 residues. Germline assignment: CDR1 LNHDA and CDR2 SQIVND (reference sequence).

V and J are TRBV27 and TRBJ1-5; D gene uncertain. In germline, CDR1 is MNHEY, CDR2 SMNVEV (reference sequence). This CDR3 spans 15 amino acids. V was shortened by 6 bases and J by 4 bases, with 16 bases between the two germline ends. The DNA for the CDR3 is TGTGCCAGCAGCCCGCGCGACACCGCGAATCAGCCCCAGCATTTT. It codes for CASSPRDTANQPQHF.

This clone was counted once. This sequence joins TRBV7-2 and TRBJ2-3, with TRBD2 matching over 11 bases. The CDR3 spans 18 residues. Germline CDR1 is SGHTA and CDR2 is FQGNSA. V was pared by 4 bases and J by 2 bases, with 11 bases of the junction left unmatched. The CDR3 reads CASSWGLAEAFFTDTQYF. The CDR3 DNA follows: TGTGCCAGCAGCTGGGGACTAGCGGAAGCATTTTTCACAGATACGCAGTATTTT.

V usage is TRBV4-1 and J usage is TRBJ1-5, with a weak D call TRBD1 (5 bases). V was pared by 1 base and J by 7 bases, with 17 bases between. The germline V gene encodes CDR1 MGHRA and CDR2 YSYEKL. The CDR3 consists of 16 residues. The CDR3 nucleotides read TGCGCCAGCAGCCAAGTAGCGGGGGGTCGGGGGCAGCCCCAGCATTTT. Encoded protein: CASSQVAGGRGQPQHF.

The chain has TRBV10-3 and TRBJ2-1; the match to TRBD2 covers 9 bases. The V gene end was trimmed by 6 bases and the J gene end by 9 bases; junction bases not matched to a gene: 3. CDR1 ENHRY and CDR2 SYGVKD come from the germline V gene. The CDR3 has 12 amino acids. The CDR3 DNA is TGTGCCATCAGGCGGGAGGGCGGTGAGCAGTTCTTC. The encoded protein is CAIRREGGEQFF.

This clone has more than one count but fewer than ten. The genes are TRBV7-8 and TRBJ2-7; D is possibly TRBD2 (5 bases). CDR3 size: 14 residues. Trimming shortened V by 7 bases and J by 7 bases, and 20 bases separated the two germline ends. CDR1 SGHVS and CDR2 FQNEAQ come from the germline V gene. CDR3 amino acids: CASTQRETFWEQYF. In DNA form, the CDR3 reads TGTGCCAGCACCCAGAGGGAGACCTTCTGGGAGCAGTACTTC.

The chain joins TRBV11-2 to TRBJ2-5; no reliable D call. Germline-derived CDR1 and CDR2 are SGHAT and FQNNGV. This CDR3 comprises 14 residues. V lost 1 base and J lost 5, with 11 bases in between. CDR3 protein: CASSLVGLLETQYF. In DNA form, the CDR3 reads TGTGCCAGCAGCTTAGTCGGCCTTCTGGAGACCCAGTACTTC.